The 30 T cell receptor beta chains in this list originate from one sample, sequenced in a study of blood T cell repertoires in COVID-19. The data were produced by immunoSEQ multiplex PCR, yet TCRdb's version contains in-frame clones alone and is incomplete. The sample carries tens of thousands of clones, approximately 90% recorded once. The sequencing input was peripheral blood. The receptors come from a woman aged 55 to 70 with COVID-19, enrolled during active disease.

The chain is built from TRBV4-1 and TRBJ2-1; TRBD2 aligns across 11 bases. With 4 bases clipped from V and 8 bases from J, the junction kept 13 bases outside the gene matches. CDR1 is MGHRA, CDR2 YSYEKL, per germline. This CDR3 spans 17 amino acids. This chain's CDR3 is CASSRVQLAGGKDEQFF. The CDR3 bases are TGCGCCAGCAGCCGGGTACAGCTAGCGGGAGGTAAGGATGAGCAGTTCTTC.

The CDR3 nucleotides are TGTGCCAGCAGCGTAGGGGCCGGACAGGGGGCTCATGAGCAGTACTTC. Residues: CASSVGAGQGAHEQYF. V is TRBV9 and J is TRBJ2-7; TRBD1 aligns across 11 bases. The CDR3 spans 16 residues. Unmatched junction bases numbered 9, after V lost 0 bases and J lost 7 bases. Germline lookup yields CDR1 SGDLS and CDR2 YYNGEE. Full variable domain (missing parts from reference TRBV9 and TRBJ2-7): DSGVTQTPKHLITATGQRVTLRCSPRSGDLSVYWYQQSLDQGLQFLIQYYNGEERAKGNILERFSAQQFPDLHSELNLSSLELGDSALYFCASSVGAGQGAHEQYFGPGTRLTVT.

A few counts support this clone. The V and J genes are TRBV7-9 and TRBJ1-6; TRBD1 matches at 8 bases. Trimming at V came to 5 bases and at J to 10 bases, leaving 10 bases not matched to a gene. CDR3 length: 15 amino acids. The V gene's germline CDR1 is SEHNR and CDR2 FQNEAQ (reference sequence). Here the CDR3 reads CASSRLGQGSSPLHF. CDR3 sequence (DNA): TGTGCCAGCAGCCGACTCGGACAGGGATCCTCACCCCTCCACTTT.

The rearrangement links TRBV14 to TRBJ2-5; no clear D gene. The germline V gene has CDR1 SGHDN and CDR2 FVKESK. The CDR3 has 13 amino acids. V lost 6 bases to trimming and J lost 1 base, with 9 bases between them. The CDR3 DNA is TGTGCCAGCAGACCAACAGTCCAAGAGACCCAGTACTTC. It yields the protein CASRPTVQETQYF.

V usage is TRBV5-1 and J usage is TRBJ2-6; the match to TRBD1 covers 8 bases. The junction had 5 bases not matched to a gene; V was cut back by 3 bases and J by 0 bases. The CDR3 has 17 residues. Germline V CDR1 and CDR2: SGHRS, YFSETQ. CDR3 in amino acids: CASSSGTGASGANVLTF. The CDR3 nucleotides are TGCGCCAGCAGCTCCGGGACAGGCGCCTCTGGGGCCAACGTCCTGACTTTC.

The gene calls are TRBV28 and TRBJ1-2, with D perhaps TRBD1 (6 bases). V dropped 3 bases and J dropped 2 bases, with 10 bases sitting between them. The V gene's germline CDR1 is MDHEN and CDR2 SYDVKM. The CDR3 sequence is 14 residues long. The CDR3 sequence is CASSFTGINYGYTF. CDR3 coding DNA: TGTGCCAGCAGTTTCACAGGGATAAACTATGGCTACACCTTC.

The chain combines TRBV4-2 with TRBJ1-4, with D hard to call. V dropped 0 bases and J dropped 3 bases, with 11 bases sitting between them. CDR3 length equals 16 residues. Germline loops: CDR1 LGHNA, CDR2 YNFKEQ. The CDR3 loop is CASSQELHRSNEKLFF. The CDR3 DNA reads as TGTGCCAGCAGCCAAGAGTTGCACAGATCTAATGAAAAACTGTTTTTT.

The V call is TRBV7-9, the J call TRBJ2-1; TRBD1 agrees at 9 bases. Unmatched junction bases numbered 5, after V lost 5 bases and J lost 0 bases. The CDR3 has 16 amino acids. Germline V gene data show CDR1 as SEHNR and CDR2 as FQNEAQ (reference sequence). This CDR3 is CASSPGTGSSYNEQFF. For the CDR3, the DNA is TGTGCCAGCAGCCCCGGGACAGGGAGCTCCTACAATGAGCAGTTCTTC.

This sequence joins TRBV5-8 and TRBJ2-3, with D perhaps matching TRBD2 (5 bases). Between the trimmed V and J ends, which lost 0 bases and 0 bases, there was a span of 14 bases. This CDR3 contains 17 residues. Germline V CDR1 and CDR2: SGHTS, YDEGEE. DNA for the CDR3: TGTGCCAGCAGCTTGGGGGCTGGTCCGGGAAGCACAGATACGCAGTATTTT. The encoded protein is CASSLGAGPGSTDTQYF.

The CDR3 sequence is CASSSYWREYEDTQYF. The CDR3 DNA reads as TGTGCCAGCAGCTCGTACTGGCGGGAGTATGAAGATACGCAGTATTTT. The chain couples TRBV7-3 to TRBJ2-3; 7 bases are shared with TRBD2. The CDR3 consists of 16 residues. V gave up 4 bases and J gave up 5 bases; unmatched junction bases: 12. The V gene's germline CDR1 is SGHTA and CDR2 FQGTGA. Full variable domain (rest looked up from reference TRBV7-3 and TRBJ2-3): GAGVSQTPSNKVTEKGKYVELRCDPISGHTALYWYRQSLGQGPEFLIYFQGTGAADDSGLPNDRFFAVRPEGSVSTLKIQRTERGDSAVYLCASSSYWREYEDTQYFGPGTRLTVL.

The chain is built from TRBV28 and TRBJ1-2, with TRBD1 matching over 9 bases. The germline V gene has CDR1 MDHEN and CDR2 SYDVKM. The J segment lost 11 bases and the V segment lost 6 bases, leaving 7 bases of the junction unmatched. CDR3 length equals 12 residues. The CDR3 here is CASSPRDREYTF. DNA for the CDR3: TGTGCCAGCAGCCCCCGGGACAGGGAATACACCTTC.

This chain links TRBV19 with TRBJ1-6; TRBD1 matches 11 bases. The CDR3 extends over 15 amino acids. Germline V CDR1 and CDR2: LNHDA, SQIVND (reference sequence). The V and J ends lost 3 bases and 6 bases, in that order; junction bases with no gene match: 1. The CDR3 nucleotides read TGTGCCAGTAGTATGGGACAGGGGGTTAATTCACCCCTCCACTTT. It translates to CASSMGQGVNSPLHF.

V and J are TRBV25-1 and TRBJ2-3; 9 nucleotides match TRBD2. CDR1 MGHDK and CDR2 SYGVNS come from the germline V gene. The trim removed 5 bases at V and 3 bases at J, leaving 3 bases unmatched. The CDR3 loop spans 14 amino acids. CDR3 DNA sequence: TGTGCCAGCAGTATAGCGGGAGCGACAGATACGCAGTATTTT. Translated: CASSIAGATDTQYF.

V is TRBV27 and J is TRBJ2-7, with 10 bases identical to TRBD2. The germline CDR1 and CDR2 sequences are MNHEY and SMNVEV (reference sequence). The CDR3 has 15 amino acids. V lost 6 bases and J lost 3; bases outside the gene matches: 8. The CDR3 loop reads CASSYTSGAVYEQYF. Here the CDR3 DNA reads TGTGCCAGCAGCTACACTAGCGGGGCCGTCTACGAGCAGTACTTC.

Here the CDR3 DNA reads TGTGCCACCAGTCCACGCGTTTCTTTGTGGAACACCGGGGAGCTGTTTTTT. Translating gives CATSPRVSLWNTGELFF. The chain is built from TRBV24-1 and TRBJ2-2; D call uncertain. The CDR3 consists of 17 residues. The germline gives CDR1 KGHDR, CDR2 SFDVKD. Deletions cut 6 bases from V and 1 base from J, with 17 bases between.

V usage is TRBV9 and J usage is TRBJ2-1; TRBD2 aligns across 8 bases. There are 18 residues in the CDR3. V lost 4 bases, J lost 11 bases, and 23 bases stayed unmatched. Germline V gene lookup returns CDR1 SGDLS and CDR2 YYNGEE. DNA for the CDR3: TGTGCCAGCAGCCTCCCAGGGGTGGGTAGCGGGAATTCCCCCAAGCAGTTCTTC. This encodes CASSLPGVGSGNSPKQFF.

The chain has TRBV2 and TRBJ2-6, with D tentatively TRBD2 (6 bases). Deletions cut 5 bases from V and 0 bases from J, with 14 bases between. The CDR3 has 17 amino acids. The V gene's germline CDR1 is SNHLY and CDR2 FYNNEI. In nucleotides, the CDR3 is TGTGCCAGCAGTCTCCGAGGAGGGGTCTCTGGGGCCAACGTCCTGACTTTC. The encoded protein is CASSLRGGVSGANVLTF. Full variable domain (outside the CDR3, taken from reference TRBV2 and TRBJ2-6): EPEVTQTPSHQVTQMGQEVILRCVPISNHLYFYWYRQILGQKVEFLVSFYNNEISEKSEIFDDQFSVERPDGSNFTLKIRSTKLEDSAMYFCASSLRGGVSGANVLTFGAGSRLTVL.

This clone was counted once. The chain is built from TRBV18 and TRBJ2-7, with 7 bases that match TRBD1. CDR1 and CDR2 from the germline V gene are KGHSH and LQKENI. V lost 6 bases to trimming and J lost 3 bases; unmatched junction nucleotides: 5. The CDR3 extends over 13 amino acids. This CDR3 is CASSRDSNYEQYF. The CDR3 bases are TGTGCCAGCTCTAGGGACAGCAACTACGAGCAGTACTTC.

This clone was observed a single time. The DNA for the CDR3 is TGTGCCAGCAGTTTAGGAGGACAGGGAAGAAATTCACCCCTCCACTTT. Protein: CASSLGGQGRNSPLHF. The V gene is TRBV28, the J gene TRBJ1-6; 8 bases align to TRBD1. The CDR3 contains 16 residues. Trimming removed 2 bases from V and 7 bases from J; junction bases left unmatched: 7. The germline V gene encodes CDR1 MDHEN and CDR2 SYDVKM.

J is TRBJ1-4 and V is TRBV5-4; D may be TRBD1 (6 bases). The V end lost 4 bases, the J end lost 8 bases, and 21 bases lay between the germline ends. CDR1 SGHNT and CDR2 YYREEE come from the germline V gene (reference sequence). The length of the CDR3 is 16 residues. The CDR3 loop is CASSIEIGTTKEKLFF. The CDR3 bases are TGTGCCAGCAGCATAGAAATCGGGACAACGAAAGAAAAACTGTTTTTT.

CDR3 sequence reads: CASSLDPGVIWDTEAFF. CDR3 nucleotide sequence: TGTGCCAGCAGCTTAGACCCAGGGGTAATTTGGGACACTGAAGCTTTCTTT. V is TRBV11-2 and J is TRBJ1-1, with a possible D match to TRBD1 (6 bases). Germline assignment: CDR1 SGHAT and CDR2 FQNNGV. Between the trimmed V and J ends, which lost 0 bases and 3 bases, there was a span of 17 bases. The CDR3 consists of 17 residues. The variable domain in full, completed from reference TRBV11-2 and TRBJ1-1, reads EAGVAQSPRYKIIEKRQSVAFWCNPISGHATLYWYQQILGQGPKLLIQFQNNGVVDDSQLPKDRFSAERLKGVDSTLKIQPAKLEDSAVYLCASSLDPGVIWDTEAFFGQGTRLTVV.

The chain links TRBV3-1 (or the pseudogene TRBV3-2) to TRBJ2-2; the D is unclear. The CDR3 is made up of 14 amino acids. Looked up from germline, CDR1 is LGHDT and CDR2 is YNNKEL (reference sequence). V was shortened by 1 base and J by 4 bases, with 7 bases between the two germline ends. Here the CDR3 DNA reads TGTGCCAGCAGCCAAGTTCCCGGCACCGGGGAGCTGTTTTTT. Its translation: CASSQVPGTGELFF.

CDR3 in DNA: TGTGCCAGCAGGTCAGGGCCGCCCTACGAGCAGTACTTC. Protein product: CASRSGPPYEQYF. V gene TRBV6-5 combines with J gene TRBJ2-7, with a tentative D call TRBD1 (5 bases). The CDR3 loop spans 13 amino acids. Germline values: CDR1 MNHEY, CDR2 SVGAGI. V was cut by 6 bases and J by 2 bases, with 11 bases left in between.

V usage is TRBV10-3 and J usage is TRBJ2-1, with D unresolved. Germline lookup yields CDR1 ENHRY and CDR2 SYGVKD. Between the trimmed V and J ends, which lost 3 bases and 9 bases, there was a span of 6 bases. The CDR3 runs to 11 residues. The CDR3 reads CAISESREQFF. As DNA, the CDR3 is TGTGCCATCAGTGAATCTCGTGAGCAGTTCTTC.

The chain employs TRBV18 and TRBJ2-3, with D hard to call. Trimming pared 3 bases from V and 8 bases from J, leaving 9 bases between. Germline loops: CDR1 KGHSH, CDR2 LQKENI. CDR3 length: 12 amino acids. The DNA of the CDR3 is TGTGCCAGCTCACCTTTTTTCCTTACGCAGTATTTT. Amino acids: CASSPFFLTQYF.

This rearrangement joins TRBV2 to TRBJ2-7; the D gene is possibly TRBD2 (6 bases). CDR3 length: 13 residues. Germline values: CDR1 SNHLY, CDR2 FYNNEI. V lost 3 bases and J 2 bases, leaving 8 bases between the germline ends. CDR3 coding DNA: TGTGCCAGCAGTGATGGGGGGACCTACGAGCAGTACTTC. This codes for CASSDGGTYEQYF. Variable domain in full (rest from reference TRBV2 and TRBJ2-7): EPEVTQTPSHQVTQMGQEVILRCVPISNHLYFYWYRQILGQKVEFLVSFYNNEISEKSEIFDDQFSVERPDGSNFTLKIRSTKLEDSAMYFCASSDGGTYEQYFGPGTRLTVT.

In nucleotides, the CDR3 is TGTGCCAGCAGCTTGGTTCGGACAGGGGACTACACCTTC. It codes for CASSLVRTGDYTF. The J gene is TRBJ1-2, the V gene TRBV5-4; 9 nucleotides align to TRBD1. This CDR3 contains 13 residues. CDR1 is SGHNT, CDR2 YYREEE, per germline (reference sequence). Trimming at V came to 0 bases and at J to 10 bases, leaving 4 bases not matched to a gene.

This chain connects TRBV5-1 to TRBJ1-1, with TRBD1 as a possible D gene (5 bases). Trimming cost V 0 bases and J 0 bases, with 12 bases left between them. CDR1 and CDR2 from the germline V gene are SGHRS and YFSETQ. The CDR3 runs to 16 residues. CDR3: CASSLEGGTVNTEAFF. In DNA form, the CDR3 reads TGCGCCAGCAGCTTGGAGGGAGGGACGGTGAACACTGAAGCTTTCTTT.

This clone was observed once. This chain links TRBV6-1 with TRBJ1-2, with 7 bases matching TRBD1. CDR1 is MNHNS and CDR2 is SASEGT in the germline V gene. V lost 3 bases, J lost 5 bases, and 3 bases stayed unmatched. The CDR3 is made up of 13 amino acids. CDR3 nucleotides: TGTGCCAGCAGTGAGGGACAGCATTATGGCTACACCTTC. Protein product: CASSEGQHYGYTF.

The gene calls are TRBV2 and TRBJ1-3, with 8 bases matching TRBD1. The J segment lost 2 bases and the V segment lost 5 bases, leaving 8 bases of the junction unmatched. The CDR3 loop spans 16 amino acids. CDR1 and CDR2 (germline): SNHLY, FYNNEI. The CDR3 is CASSLGQGTPGNTIYF. DNA of the CDR3: TGTGCCAGCAGTCTCGGACAGGGCACTCCTGGAAACACCATATATTTT.